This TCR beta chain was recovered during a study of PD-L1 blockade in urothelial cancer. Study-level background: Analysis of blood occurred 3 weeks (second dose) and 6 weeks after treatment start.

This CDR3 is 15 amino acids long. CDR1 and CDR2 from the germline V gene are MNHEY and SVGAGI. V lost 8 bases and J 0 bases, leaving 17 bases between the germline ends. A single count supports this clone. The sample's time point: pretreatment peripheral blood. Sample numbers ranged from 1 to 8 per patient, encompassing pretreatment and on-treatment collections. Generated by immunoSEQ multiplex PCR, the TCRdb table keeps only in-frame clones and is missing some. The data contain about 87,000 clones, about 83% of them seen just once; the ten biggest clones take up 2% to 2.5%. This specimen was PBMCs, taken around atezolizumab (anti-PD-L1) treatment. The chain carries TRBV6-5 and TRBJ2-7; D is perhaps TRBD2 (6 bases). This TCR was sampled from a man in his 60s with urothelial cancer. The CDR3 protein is CASGDRGISSYEQYF. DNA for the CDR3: TGTGCCAGCGGCGACCGGGGGATCTCCTCCTACGAGCAGTACTTC.